Listed below are T cell receptor beta chains from one sample, sequenced in a study of T cell responses to AZD1222 COVID-19 vaccine. The data were produced by immunoSEQ multiplex PCR, yet TCRdb's version contains in-frame clones alone and is incomplete. The table has tens of thousands of clones, approximately 83% seen once. Sequenced here: peripheral blood, sampled on day 0 of AZD1222 vaccination. These receptors all come from an adult in good health. The conserved cysteine and the conserved F or W are not part of the CDR3 here. A D gene is named only where the DNA matches it firmly. Only part of the rows carry a size: once, few, many, or a class if the clone is expanded.

size	J	D	V	CDR3
-	TRBJ1-1	-	TRBV4-2	ASSGSNTEAF
-	TRBJ2-1	-	TRBV7-2	ASSLKVGGGNEQF
-	TRBJ1-5	-	TRBV5-8	ASSLFGRGDQPQH
-	TRBJ1-5	-	TRBV12-3/TRBV12-4	ASSWGFDQPQH
-	TRBJ2-7	-	TRBV7-7	ASSLLGVEEGYEQY
-	TRBJ2-5	-	TRBV2	ASSRTDIVETQY
-	TRBJ1-1	-	TRBV5-1	ASSLTDPNTEAF
-	TRBJ1-2	TRBD1	TRBV30	AWSVDRANYGYT
-	TRBJ2-7	TRBD2	TRBV7-6	ASSLGLAGVFSYEQY
-	TRBJ2-5	TRBD2	TRBV10-2	ASSALSGRARETQY
-	TRBJ2-5	-	TRBV11-2	ASRHEIQETQY
-	TRBJ1-5	-	TRBV9	ASSVPLSRGVQPQH
-	TRBJ2-7	-	TRBV27	ASSLSIASTYEQY
-	TRBJ2-2	TRBD2	TRBV10-3	ATLKGTSGSTGELF
-	TRBJ1-6	-	TRBV11-2	ASSSMPGGPYSPLH
once	TRBJ1-5	-	TRBV13	ASSLGPGKVQPQH
few	TRBJ2-1	TRBD1	TRBV11-1	ASSSPGQDYNEQF
once	TRBJ2-7	-	TRBV6-2/TRBV6-3	ASSDPGVEY
-	TRBJ2-4	TRBD1	TRBV5-1	ASSLGTGENIQY
-	TRBJ2-2	-	TRBV9	ASSRQNTGELF
few	TRBJ2-7	-	TRBV3-1/TRBV3-2	ASSQNRVLFSGEQY
-	TRBJ2-7	-	TRBV12-3/TRBV12-4	ASSLGRLYEQY
once	TRBJ1-1	-	TRBV19	ASRVLLLDNTEAF
-	TRBJ2-2	-	TRBV11-2	ASSALTSVVAGELF
-	TRBJ2-3	TRBD1	TRBV24-1	ATSDFGQESTDTQY
few	TRBJ2-1	-	TRBV4-2	ASSQERTAYNEQF
-	TRBJ1-4	-	TRBV20-1	SARTDEKLF
once	TRBJ1-4	-	TRBV5-3	ARPWDGTREKLF
-	TRBJ2-2	TRBD1	TRBV4-3	ASSRTGRTGELF
-	TRBJ2-7	-	TRBV20-1	SARWGYEQY
-	TRBJ2-3	-	TRBV3-1/TRBV3-2	ASSQGSGSTDTQY
few	TRBJ2-1	-	TRBV28	ASSRGVSSYNEQF
-	TRBJ1-1	-	TRBV19	ASSPVGQPNTEAF
-	TRBJ2-1	TRBD2	TRBV6-2/TRBV6-3	ASSYRAGGPNEQF
few	TRBJ1-5	-	TRBV4-2	ASSPGILNQPQH
-	TRBJ2-2	-	TRBV30	AWSGSRLAGYTGELF
-	TRBJ2-7	-	TRBV10-2	ASSESIQTLYEQY
-	TRBJ1-2	TRBD1	TRBV5-5	ASSRDSYYGYT